The 5 T cell receptor beta chains below come from one sample, sequenced in a study of blood T cell repertoires in COVID-19. Sequencing used immunoSEQ multiplex PCR; TCRdb keeps in-frame clones, though not all of them. The sample consists of some 1,400 clones, 94% of them appearing once. Material: peripheral blood. Receptors originate from a human donor in a cohort sampled during active COVID-19.

The chain combines TRBV3-1 (or the pseudogene TRBV3-2) with TRBJ2-1; the D gene is possibly TRBD2 (5 bases). Deletions cut 3 bases from V and 0 bases from J, with 15 bases between. Per germline, CDR1 LGHDT and CDR2 YNNKEL (reference sequence). The CDR3 has 17 residues. The CDR3 reads CASSHRRSSGSYNEQFF. The CDR3 coding sequence is TGTGCCAGCAGCCACCGGCGCAGCAGCGGCTCCTACAATGAGCAGTTCTTC.

CDR3 sequence (DNA): TGCGCCAGCAGCCAAACTCAGGGGGGCAATCAGCCCCAGCATTTT. It is translated as CASSQTQGGNQPQHF. V and J are TRBV4-1 and TRBJ1-5, with TRBD1 matching over 7 bases. The CDR3 length is 15 residues. The V gene end was trimmed by 2 bases and the J gene end by 2 bases; junction bases not matched to a gene: 3. Germline V gene lookup returns CDR1 MGHRA and CDR2 YSYEKL.

The chain links TRBV27 to TRBJ2-7; 7 bases line up with TRBD2. V shed 4 bases and J 4 bases; nucleotides not matched to a gene: 10. The CDR3 loop spans 15 amino acids. Germline V CDR1 and CDR2: MNHEY, SMNVEV (reference sequence). The DNA of the CDR3 is TGTGCCAGCAGTTCTGCGGGAGTGATCCCGTACGAGCAGTACTTC. Translated, it gives CASSSAGVIPYEQYF.

The chain has TRBV27 and TRBJ2-7, with D possibly being TRBD2 (5 bases). V lost 2 bases to trimming and J lost 1 base, with 15 bases between them. The germline V gene has CDR1 MNHEY and CDR2 SMNVEV (reference sequence). This CDR3 has 16 residues. In DNA, the CDR3 is TGTGCCAGCAGTTTAATCACGGCTAGAGGGTCCTACGAGCAGTACTTC. Encoded protein: CASSLITARGSYEQYF.

The V gene is TRBV4-3, the J gene TRBJ2-5; 15 bases agree with TRBD2. The CDR3 sequence is 18 residues long. Germline V lookup: CDR1 LGHNA, CDR2 YSLEER. J gave up 5 bases and V 0 bases, and 7 bases lay outside the gene matches. In DNA form, the CDR3 reads TGCGCCAGCAGCCAAGATGCCCTCGGACTAGCGGGGGGGGAGACCCAGTACTTC. It encodes CASSQDALGLAGGETQYF.